The text below deals with one TCR beta chain. Antigen: not known. CDR1 and CDR2 (germline): MNHEY, SVGAGI. Trimming took 2 bases from V and 7 from J; bases not matched to a gene: 10. This CDR3 is built from 17 residues. This sample stems from a study of blood T cells in healthy people across ages. Study-level points and caveats: A greater number of naive CD4+ cells and higher diversity distinguished long-lived donors from aged donors.

Alongside a J-beta primer mix, a sample-barcoded 5' primer served in a second PCR lasting about 7 to 11 cycles. TCRdb re-analysed the 5' RACE reads in MiXCR, keeping a single row per CDR3 protein. The data contain some 780,000 distinct CDR3 sequences, about 61% of them seen just once; the ten biggest clones take up 20% to 30%. This chain joins TRBV6-5 and TRBJ1-5; 11 bases match TRBD1. The source is a man aged 40-55 years in good health. The sequencing input was blood. This CDR3 is CASSYVRGGQGAQPQHF. The CDR3 nucleotides are TGTGCCAGCAGTTACGTACGGGGAGGACAGGGGGCGCAGCCCCAGCATTTT.